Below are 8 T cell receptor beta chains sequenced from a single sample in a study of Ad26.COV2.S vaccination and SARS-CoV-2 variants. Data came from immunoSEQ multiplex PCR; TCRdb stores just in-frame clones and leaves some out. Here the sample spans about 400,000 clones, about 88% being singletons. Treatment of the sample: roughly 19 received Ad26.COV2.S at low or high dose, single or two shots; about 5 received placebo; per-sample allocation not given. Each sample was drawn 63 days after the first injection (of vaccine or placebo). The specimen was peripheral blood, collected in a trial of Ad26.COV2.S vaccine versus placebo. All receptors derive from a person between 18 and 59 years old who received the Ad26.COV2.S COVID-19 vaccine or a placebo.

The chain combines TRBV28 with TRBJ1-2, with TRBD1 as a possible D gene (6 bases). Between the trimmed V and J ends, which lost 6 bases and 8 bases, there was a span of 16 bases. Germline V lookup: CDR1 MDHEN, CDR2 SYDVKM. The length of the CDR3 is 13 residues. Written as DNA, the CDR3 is TGTGCCAGCAGCCAACAGGGCCTCGGGGGCTACACCTTC. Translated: CASSQQGLGGYTF.

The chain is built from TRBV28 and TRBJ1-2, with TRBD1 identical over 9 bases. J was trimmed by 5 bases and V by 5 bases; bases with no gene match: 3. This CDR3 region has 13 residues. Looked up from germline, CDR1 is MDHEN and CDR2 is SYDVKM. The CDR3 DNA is TGTGCCAGCAGTCTAGGGACAGGGTATGGCTACACCTTC. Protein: CASSLGTGYGYTF.

CDR3: CASSQDLAASYNEQFF. The CDR3 coding sequence is TGCGCCAGCAGCCAAGATCTCGCCGCTAGCTACAATGAGCAGTTCTTC. This chain connects TRBV4-1 to TRBJ2-1, with D unresolved. Trimming took 0 bases from V and 3 from J, leaving 12 bases between them. CDR1 and CDR2 from the germline V gene are MGHRA and YSYEKL. CDR3 length equals 16 residues.

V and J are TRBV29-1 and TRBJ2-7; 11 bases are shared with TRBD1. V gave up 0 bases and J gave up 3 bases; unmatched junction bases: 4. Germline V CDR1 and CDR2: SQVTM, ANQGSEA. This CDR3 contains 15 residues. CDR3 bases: TGCAGCGTTGAAGATACGGGACAGGGGGACTACGAGCAGTACTTC. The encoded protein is CSVEDTGQGDYEQYF.

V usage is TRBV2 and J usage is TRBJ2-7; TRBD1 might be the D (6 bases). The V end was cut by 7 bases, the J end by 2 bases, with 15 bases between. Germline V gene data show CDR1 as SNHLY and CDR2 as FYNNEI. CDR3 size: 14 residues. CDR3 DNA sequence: TGTGCCAGCATACGGGACAACTTAGCCTACGAGCAGTACTTC. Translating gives CASIRDNLAYEQYF.

The CDR3 loop reads CASSNWREETQYF. The CDR3 DNA reads as TGTGCCAGCAGTAACTGGCGGGAGGAGACCCAGTACTTC. The rearrangement joins TRBV6-2 or TRBV6-3 to TRBJ2-5, with 7 bases aligning to TRBD2. Germline V gene data show CDR1 as MNHEY and CDR2 as SVGEGT. This CDR3 contains 13 residues. V lost 5 bases, J lost 5 bases, and 5 bases stayed unmatched.

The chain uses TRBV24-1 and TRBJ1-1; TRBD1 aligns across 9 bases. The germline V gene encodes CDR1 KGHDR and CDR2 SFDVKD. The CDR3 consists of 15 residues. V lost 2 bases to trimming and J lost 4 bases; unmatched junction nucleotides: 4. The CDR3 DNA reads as TGTGCCACCAGTGATTCACAGGGACAGGGCACTGAAGCTTTCTTT. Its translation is CATSDSQGQGTEAFF.

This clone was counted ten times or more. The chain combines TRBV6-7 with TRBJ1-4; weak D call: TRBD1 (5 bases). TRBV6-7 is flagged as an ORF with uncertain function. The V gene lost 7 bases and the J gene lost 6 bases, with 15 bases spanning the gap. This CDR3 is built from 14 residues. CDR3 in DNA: TGTGCCAGCACCTACCGCCAGGGATATGAAAAACTGTTTTTT. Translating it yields CASTYRQGYEKLFF.